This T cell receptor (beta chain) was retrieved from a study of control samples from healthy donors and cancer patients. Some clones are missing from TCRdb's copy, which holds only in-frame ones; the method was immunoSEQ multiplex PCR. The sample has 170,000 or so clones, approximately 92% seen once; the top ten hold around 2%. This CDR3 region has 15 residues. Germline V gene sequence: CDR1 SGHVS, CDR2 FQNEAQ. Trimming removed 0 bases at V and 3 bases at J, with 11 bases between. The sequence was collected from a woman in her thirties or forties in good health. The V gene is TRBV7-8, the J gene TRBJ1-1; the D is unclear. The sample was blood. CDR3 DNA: TGTGCCAGCAGCTTAGCCCGGGTGATTGACACTGAAGCTTTCTTT. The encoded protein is CASSLARVIDTEAFF.